A selection of T cell receptor beta chains follows, all from one sample in a study of response to subunit inactivated influenza vaccine. A single record per CDR3 protein comes from TCRdb applying MiXCR to the RT-PCR reads. Of 450,000 to 500,000 distinct CDR3 sequences listed, over 9.5% are singletons. The sample consisted of PBMCs from blood, taken roughly 45 days after vaccination. The receptors stem from a man aged 45-65 years who received an inactivated influenza vaccine. Both conserved end residues are part of each CDR3. The order of the fields is V gene, J gene, clone size, D gene, CDR3 protein, CDR3 DNA. D genes are given only for firm matches. The size of a clone is reported for some rows only, either as once, few or many, or as a class for expanded clones.

v_gene: TRBV29-1; j_gene: TRBJ2-3; abundance: many; d_gene: .; CDR3aa: CSVEEWGGGADTQYF; CDR3nt: TGCAGCGTTGAAGAATGGGGAGGGGGCGCAGATACGCAGTATTTT
v_gene: TRBV27; j_gene: TRBJ2-3; abundance: .; d_gene: .; CDR3aa: CASSSAASRTATDTQYF; CDR3nt: TGTGCCAGCAGTTCCGCAGCTAGCCGCACAGCCACAGATACGCAGTATTTT
v_gene: TRBV28; j_gene: TRBJ2-5; abundance: few; d_gene: .; CDR3aa: CASSPGSLYQETQYF; CDR3nt: TGTGCCAGCAGCCCCGGGTCCCTGTACCAAGAGACCCAGTACTTC
v_gene: TRBV28; j_gene: TRBJ1-2; abundance: many; d_gene: TRBD1; CDR3aa: CASSSGDRARYTF; CDR3nt: TGTGCCAGCAGTTCCGGGGACAGGGCGCGCTACACCTTC
v_gene: TRBV19; j_gene: TRBJ2-1; abundance: .; d_gene: TRBD1; CDR3aa: CASSPGTGIWNEQFF; CDR3nt: TGTGCCAGTAGTCCAGGGACAGGGATATGGAATGAGCAGTTCTTC
v_gene: TRBV2; j_gene: TRBJ2-7; abundance: many; d_gene: TRBD1; CDR3aa: CASSTDRGREKQYF; CDR3nt: TGTGCCAGCAGTACGGACAGGGGGAGAGAAAAGCAGTACTTC
v_gene: TRBV7-2; j_gene: TRBJ2-1; abundance: many; d_gene: .; CDR3aa: CASSLALTDHSYNEQFF; CDR3nt: TGTGCCAGCAGCTTAGCGCTCACAGACCACTCCTACAATGAGCAGTTCTTC
v_gene: TRBV7-2; j_gene: TRBJ2-2; abundance: .; d_gene: .; CDR3aa: CASSFSLNTGELFF; CDR3nt: TGTGCCAGCAGCTTTTCGCTGAACACCGGGGAGCTGTTTTTT
v_gene: TRBV7-2; j_gene: TRBJ1-3; abundance: few; d_gene: .; CDR3aa: CASRAGAAGNTIYF; CDR3nt: TGTGCCAGCCGGGCAGGTGCGGCTGGAAACACCATATATTTT
v_gene: TRBV7-7; j_gene: TRBJ2-1; abundance: .; d_gene: TRBD1; CDR3aa: CASSLNRGQGNEQFF; CDR3nt: TGTGCCAGCAGCTTAAACAGGGGACAGGGGAATGAGCAGTTCTTC
v_gene: TRBV24-1; j_gene: TRBJ2-1; abundance: few; d_gene: TRBD2; CDR3aa: CATSGGLAGGSEGNEQFF; CDR3nt: TGTGCCACCAGTGGGGGACTAGCGGGAGGGTCAGAGGGGAATGAGCAGTTCTTC
v_gene: TRBV27; j_gene: TRBJ1-2; abundance: .; d_gene: .; CDR3aa: CASSAPNVGGYTF; CDR3nt: TGTGCCAGCAGCGCCCCCAATGTGGGAGGCTACACCTTC
v_gene: TRBV15; j_gene: TRBJ2-1; abundance: many; d_gene: .; CDR3aa: CATSSHYNEQFF; CDR3nt: TGTGCCACCAGCAGTCATTACAATGAGCAGTTCTTC
v_gene: TRBV20-1; j_gene: TRBJ1-6; abundance: many; d_gene: .; CDR3aa: CSARGSGNSPLHF; CDR3nt: TGCAGTGCTAGAGGGTCAGGCAATTCACCCCTCCACTTT